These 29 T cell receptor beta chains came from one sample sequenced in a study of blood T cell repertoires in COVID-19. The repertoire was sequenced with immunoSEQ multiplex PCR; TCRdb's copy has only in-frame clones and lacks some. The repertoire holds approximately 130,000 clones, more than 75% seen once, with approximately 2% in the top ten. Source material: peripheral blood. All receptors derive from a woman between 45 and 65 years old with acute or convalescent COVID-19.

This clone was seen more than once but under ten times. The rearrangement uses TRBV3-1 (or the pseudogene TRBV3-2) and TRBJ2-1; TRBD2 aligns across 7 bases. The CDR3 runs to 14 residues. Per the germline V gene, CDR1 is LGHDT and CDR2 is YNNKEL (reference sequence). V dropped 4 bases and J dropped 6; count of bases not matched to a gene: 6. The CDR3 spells CASSRQRGSNEQFF. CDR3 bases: TGTGCCAGCAGCCGCCAGCGGGGAAGCAATGAGCAGTTCTTC.

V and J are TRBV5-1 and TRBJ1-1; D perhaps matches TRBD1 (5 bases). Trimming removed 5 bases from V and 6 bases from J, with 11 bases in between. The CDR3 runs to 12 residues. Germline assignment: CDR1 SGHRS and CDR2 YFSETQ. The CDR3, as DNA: TGCGCCAGCAGTATGGAGGGGCCTGAAGCTTTCTTT. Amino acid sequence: CASSMEGPEAFF.

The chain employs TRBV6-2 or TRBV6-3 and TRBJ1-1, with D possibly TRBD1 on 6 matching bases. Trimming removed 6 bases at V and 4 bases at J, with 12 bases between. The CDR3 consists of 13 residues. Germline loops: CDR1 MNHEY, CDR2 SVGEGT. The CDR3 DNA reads TGTGCCAGCAGCCGAACAGGGAGCACTGAAGCTTTCTTT. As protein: CASSRTGSTEAFF.

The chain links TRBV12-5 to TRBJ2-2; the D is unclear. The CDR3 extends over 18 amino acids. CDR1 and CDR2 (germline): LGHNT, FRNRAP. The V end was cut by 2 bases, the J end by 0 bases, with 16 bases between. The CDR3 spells CASGLPRGSESNTGELFF. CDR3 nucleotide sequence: TGTGCTAGTGGTTTGCCCCGAGGATCGGAGTCGAACACCGGGGAGCTGTTTTTT. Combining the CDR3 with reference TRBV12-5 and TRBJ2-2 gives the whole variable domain DARVTQTPRHKVTEMGQEVTMRCQPILGHNTVFWYRQTMMQGLELLAYFRNRAPLDDSGMPKDRFSAEMPDATLATLKIQPSEPRDSAVYFCASGLPRGSESNTGELFFGEGSRLTVL.

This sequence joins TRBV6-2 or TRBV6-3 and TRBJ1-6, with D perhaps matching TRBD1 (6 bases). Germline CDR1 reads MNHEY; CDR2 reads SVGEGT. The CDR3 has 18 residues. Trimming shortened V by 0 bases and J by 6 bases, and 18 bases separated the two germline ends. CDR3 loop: CASSYSMDRGYLNSPLHF. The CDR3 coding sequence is TGTGCCAGCAGTTACTCGATGGATAGGGGGTACCTTAATTCACCCCTCCACTTT.

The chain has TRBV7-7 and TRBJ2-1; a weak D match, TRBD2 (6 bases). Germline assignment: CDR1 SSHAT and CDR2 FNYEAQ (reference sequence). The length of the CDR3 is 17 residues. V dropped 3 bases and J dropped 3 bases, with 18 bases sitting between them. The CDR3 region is CASSLLPRGGFYNEQFF. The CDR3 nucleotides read TGTGCCAGCAGCTTGCTCCCGCGGGGTGGCTTCTACAATGAGCAGTTCTTC.

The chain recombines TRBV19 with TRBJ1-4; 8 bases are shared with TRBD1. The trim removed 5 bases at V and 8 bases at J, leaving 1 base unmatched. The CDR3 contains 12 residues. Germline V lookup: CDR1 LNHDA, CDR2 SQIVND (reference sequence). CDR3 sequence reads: CASSQGAEKLFF. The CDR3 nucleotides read TGTGCCAGTAGTCAGGGGGCGGAAAAACTGTTTTTT.

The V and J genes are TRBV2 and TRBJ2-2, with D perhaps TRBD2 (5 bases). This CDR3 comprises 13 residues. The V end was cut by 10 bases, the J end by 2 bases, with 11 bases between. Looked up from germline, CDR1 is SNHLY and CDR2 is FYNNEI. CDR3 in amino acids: CATRTVNTGELFF. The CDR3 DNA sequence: TGTGCCACCAGGACTGTAAACACCGGGGAGCTGTTTTTT.

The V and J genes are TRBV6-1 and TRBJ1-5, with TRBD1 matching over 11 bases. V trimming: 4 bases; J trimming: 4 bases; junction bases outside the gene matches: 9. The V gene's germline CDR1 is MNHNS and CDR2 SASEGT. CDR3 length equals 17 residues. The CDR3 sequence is CASSARGTGGGNQPQHF. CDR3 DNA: TGTGCCAGCAGTGCCCGTGGGACAGGGGGGGGTAATCAGCCCCAGCATTTT.

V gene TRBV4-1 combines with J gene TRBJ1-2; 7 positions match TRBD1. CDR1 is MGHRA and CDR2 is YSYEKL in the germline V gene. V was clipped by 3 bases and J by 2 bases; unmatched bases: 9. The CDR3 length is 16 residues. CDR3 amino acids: CASSHFKDRNNYGYTF. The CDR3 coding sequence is TGCGCCAGCAGCCACTTCAAGGACAGGAACAACTATGGCTACACCTTC.

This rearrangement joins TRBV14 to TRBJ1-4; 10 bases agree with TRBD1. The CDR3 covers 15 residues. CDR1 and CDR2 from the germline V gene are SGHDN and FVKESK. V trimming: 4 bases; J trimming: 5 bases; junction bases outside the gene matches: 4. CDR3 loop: CASSPWTGGNEKLFF. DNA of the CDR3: TGTGCCAGCAGCCCATGGACAGGGGGGAATGAAAAACTGTTTTTT. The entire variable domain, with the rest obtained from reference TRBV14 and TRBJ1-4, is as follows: EAGVTQFPSHSVIEKGQTVTLRCDPISGHDNLYWYRRVMGKEIKFLLHFVKESKQDESGMPNNRFLAERTGGTYSTLKVQPAELEDSGVYFCASSPWTGGNEKLFFGSGTQLSVL.

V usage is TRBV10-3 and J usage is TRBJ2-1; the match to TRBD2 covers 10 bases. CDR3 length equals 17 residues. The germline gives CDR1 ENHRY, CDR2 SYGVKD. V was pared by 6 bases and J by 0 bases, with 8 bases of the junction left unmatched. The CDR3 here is CAIRVAGGSSSYNEQFF. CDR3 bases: TGTGCCATCAGAGTAGCGGGAGGCTCAAGCTCCTACAATGAGCAGTTCTTC.

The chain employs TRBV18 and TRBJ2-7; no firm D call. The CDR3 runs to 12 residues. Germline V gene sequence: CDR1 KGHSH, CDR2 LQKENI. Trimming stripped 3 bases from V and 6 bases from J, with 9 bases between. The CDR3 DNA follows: TGTGCCAGCTCACCCTCCAGAGGCGAGCAGTACTTC. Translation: CASSPSRGEQYF.

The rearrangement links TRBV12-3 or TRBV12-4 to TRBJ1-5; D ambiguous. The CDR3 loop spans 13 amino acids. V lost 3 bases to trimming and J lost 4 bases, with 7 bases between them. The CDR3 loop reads CASSFRENQPQHF. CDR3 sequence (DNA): TGTGCCAGCAGTTTCCGCGAAAATCAGCCCCAGCATTTT.

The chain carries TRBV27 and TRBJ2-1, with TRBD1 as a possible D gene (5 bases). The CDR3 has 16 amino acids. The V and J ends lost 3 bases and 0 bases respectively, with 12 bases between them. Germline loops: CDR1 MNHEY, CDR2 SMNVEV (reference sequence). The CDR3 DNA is TGTGCCAGCAGTTTGTCGACAGCCCGCTCCTACAATGAGCAGTTCTTC. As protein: CASSLSTARSYNEQFF.

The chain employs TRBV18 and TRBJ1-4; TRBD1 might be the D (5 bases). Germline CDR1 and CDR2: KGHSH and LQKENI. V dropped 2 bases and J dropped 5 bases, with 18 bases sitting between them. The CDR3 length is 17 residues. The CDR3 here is CASSPGTPPYANEKLFF. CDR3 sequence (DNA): TGTGCCAGCTCACCAGGGACTCCCCCCTATGCCAATGAAAAACTGTTTTTT.

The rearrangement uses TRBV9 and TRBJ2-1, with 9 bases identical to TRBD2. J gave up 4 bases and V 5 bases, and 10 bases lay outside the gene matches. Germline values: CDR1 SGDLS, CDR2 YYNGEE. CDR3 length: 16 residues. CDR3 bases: TGTGCCAGCAGTGCTGAGGCGCGGGAGGGATACAATGAGCAGTTCTTC. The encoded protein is CASSAEAREGYNEQFF. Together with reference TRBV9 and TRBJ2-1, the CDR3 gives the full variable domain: DSGVTQTPKHLITATGQRVTLRCSPRSGDLSVYWYQQSLDQGLQFLIQYYNGEERAKGNILERFSAQQFPDLHSELNLSSLELGDSALYFCASSAEAREGYNEQFFGPGTRLTVL.

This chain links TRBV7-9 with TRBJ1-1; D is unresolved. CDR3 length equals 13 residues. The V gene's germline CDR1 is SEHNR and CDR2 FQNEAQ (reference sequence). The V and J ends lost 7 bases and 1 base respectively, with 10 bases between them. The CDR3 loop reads CASTLEANTEAFF. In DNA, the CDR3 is TGTGCCAGCACCCTTGAGGCGAACACTGAAGCTTTCTTT.

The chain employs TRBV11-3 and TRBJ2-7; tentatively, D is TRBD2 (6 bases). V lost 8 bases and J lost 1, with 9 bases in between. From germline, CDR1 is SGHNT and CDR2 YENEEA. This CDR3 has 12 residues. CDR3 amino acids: CASGGSSYEQYF. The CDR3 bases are TGTGCCAGCGGGGGGTCTTCCTACGAGCAGTACTTC.

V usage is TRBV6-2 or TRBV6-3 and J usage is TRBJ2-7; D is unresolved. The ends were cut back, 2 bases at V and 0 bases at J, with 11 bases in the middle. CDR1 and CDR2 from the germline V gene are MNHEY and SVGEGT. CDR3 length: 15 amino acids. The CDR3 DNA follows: TGTGCCAGCAGTTACGAAAGTGGCAGCTCCTACGAGCAGTACTTC. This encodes CASSYESGSSYEQYF.

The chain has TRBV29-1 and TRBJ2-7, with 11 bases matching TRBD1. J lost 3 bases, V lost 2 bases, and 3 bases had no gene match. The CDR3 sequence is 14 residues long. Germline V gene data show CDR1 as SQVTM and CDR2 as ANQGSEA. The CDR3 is CSVELGQGVYEQYF. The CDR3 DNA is TGCAGCGTTGAACTGGGACAGGGGGTCTACGAGCAGTACTTC.

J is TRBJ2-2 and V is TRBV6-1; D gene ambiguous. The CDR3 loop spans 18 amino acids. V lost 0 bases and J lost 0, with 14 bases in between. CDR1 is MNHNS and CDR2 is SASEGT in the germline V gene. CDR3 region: CASSEASVAFANTGELFF. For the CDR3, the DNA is TGTGCCAGCAGTGAAGCGTCGGTCGCGTTCGCGAACACCGGGGAGCTGTTTTTT.

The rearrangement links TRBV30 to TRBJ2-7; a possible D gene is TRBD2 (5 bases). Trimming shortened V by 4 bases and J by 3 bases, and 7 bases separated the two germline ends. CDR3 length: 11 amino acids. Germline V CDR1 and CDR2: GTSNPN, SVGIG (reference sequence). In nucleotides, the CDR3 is TGTGCCTGGAATCGGGGCTACGAGCAGTACTTC. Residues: CAWNRGYEQYF.

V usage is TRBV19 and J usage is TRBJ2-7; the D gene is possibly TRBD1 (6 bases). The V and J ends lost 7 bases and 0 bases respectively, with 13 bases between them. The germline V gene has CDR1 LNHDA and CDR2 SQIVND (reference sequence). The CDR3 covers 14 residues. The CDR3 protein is CASTMQGSSYEQYF. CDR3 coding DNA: TGTGCCAGTACCATGCAGGGGAGCTCCTACGAGCAGTACTTC. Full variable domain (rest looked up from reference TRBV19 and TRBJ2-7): DGGITQSPKYLFRKEGQNVTLSCEQNLNHDAMYWYRQDPGQGLRLIYYSQIVNDFQKGDIAEGYSVSREKKESFPLTVTSAQKNPTAFYLCASTMQGSSYEQYFGPGTRLTVT.

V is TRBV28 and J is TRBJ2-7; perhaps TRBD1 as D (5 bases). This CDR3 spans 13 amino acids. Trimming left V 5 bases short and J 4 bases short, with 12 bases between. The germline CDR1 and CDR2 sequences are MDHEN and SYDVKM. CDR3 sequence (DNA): TGTGCCAGCAGTCCAAGACAGCGATACGAGCAGTACTTC. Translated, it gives CASSPRQRYEQYF.

The CDR3 protein is CASSPAAYEQYF. CDR3 coding DNA: TGTGCCAGCAGTCCAGCGGCCTACGAGCAGTACTTC. The chain is built from TRBV6-2 or TRBV6-3 and TRBJ2-7; tentative D call: TRBD2 (5 bases). Trimming took off 5 bases at V and 2 bases at J, with 7 bases between the two ends. This CDR3 is built from 12 residues. Germline V gene data show CDR1 as MNHEY and CDR2 as SVGEGT.

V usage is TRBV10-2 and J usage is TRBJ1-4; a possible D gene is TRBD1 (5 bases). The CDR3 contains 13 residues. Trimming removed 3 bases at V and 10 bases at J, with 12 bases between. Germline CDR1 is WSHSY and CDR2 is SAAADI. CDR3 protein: CASSEQARSKLFF. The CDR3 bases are TGCGCCAGCAGTGAACAGGCCCGCTCAAAACTGTTTTTT.

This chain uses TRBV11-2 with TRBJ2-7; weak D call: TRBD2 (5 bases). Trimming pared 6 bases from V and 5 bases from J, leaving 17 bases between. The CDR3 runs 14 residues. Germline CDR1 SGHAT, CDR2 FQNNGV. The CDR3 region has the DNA TGTGCCAGCAGAAAGGGCGGGCCGGGCCACGAGCAGTACTTC. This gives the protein CASRKGGPGHEQYF.

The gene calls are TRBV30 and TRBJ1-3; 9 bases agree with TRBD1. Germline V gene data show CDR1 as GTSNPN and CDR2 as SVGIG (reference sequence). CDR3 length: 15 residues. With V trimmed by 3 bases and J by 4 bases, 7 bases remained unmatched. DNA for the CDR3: TGTGCCTGGAGCCCACAGGGGGCTCCAGGAAACACCATATATTTT. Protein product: CAWSPQGAPGNTIYF. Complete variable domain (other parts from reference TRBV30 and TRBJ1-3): SQTIHQWPATLVQPVGSPLSLECTVEGTSNPNLYWYRQAAGRGLQLLFYSVGIGQISSEVPQNLSASRPQDRQFILSSKKLLLSDSGFYLCAWSPQGAPGNTIYFGEGSWLTVV.